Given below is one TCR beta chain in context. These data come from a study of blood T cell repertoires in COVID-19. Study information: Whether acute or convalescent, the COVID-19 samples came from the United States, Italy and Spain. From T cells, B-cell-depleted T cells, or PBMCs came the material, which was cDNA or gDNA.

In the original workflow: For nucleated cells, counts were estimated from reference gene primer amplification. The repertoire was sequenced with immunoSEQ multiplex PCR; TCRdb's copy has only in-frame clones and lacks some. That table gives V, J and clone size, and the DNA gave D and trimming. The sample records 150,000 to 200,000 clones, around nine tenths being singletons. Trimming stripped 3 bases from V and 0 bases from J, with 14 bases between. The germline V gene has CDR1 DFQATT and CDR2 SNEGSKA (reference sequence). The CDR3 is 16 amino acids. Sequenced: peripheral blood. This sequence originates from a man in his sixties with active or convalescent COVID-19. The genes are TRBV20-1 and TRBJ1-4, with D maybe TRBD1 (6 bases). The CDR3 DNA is TGCAGTGCTAGTAACAGGGCCTATGCAACTAATGAAAAACTGTTTTTT. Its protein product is CSASNRAYATNEKLFF.